One sample yielded the 9 T cell receptor beta chains listed below, sequenced in a study of shared clonotypes between healthy human individuals. The repertoire was sequenced with immunoSEQ multiplex PCR; TCRdb's copy has only in-frame clones and lacks some. The sample has 2 million to 3 million clones, more than 90% seen once. The sample taken for sequencing was naive CD4+ T cells sorted from blood. Indicated subset: CD45RA+ positively selected. The receptors come from a man aged 18 to 29 in good health.

This clone occurred once. The chain joins TRBV6-6 to TRBJ1-1; D is unclear. Germline V gives CDR1 MNHNY, CDR2 SVGAGI (reference sequence). CDR3 size: 13 residues. Trimming stripped 4 bases from V and 4 bases from J, with 10 bases between. CDR3 DNA sequence: TGTGCCAGCAGTTTTGTGGCGAGCACTGAAGCTTTCTTT. This codes for CASSFVASTEAFF.

A remark on this clone: The same CDR3 arises from other DNA sequences in this sample as well. V gene TRBV18 combines with J gene TRBJ2-5; D remains unclear. With 0 bases removed from V and 5 bases from J, the gap between germline ends came to 4 bases. Germline CDR1 and CDR2: KGHSH and LQKENI. There are 12 residues in the CDR3. CDR3 residues: CASSPPSETQYF. The CDR3 DNA is TGTGCCAGCTCACCACCGTCCGAGACCCAGTACTTC.

The rearrangement uses TRBV28 and TRBJ2-4, with D tentatively TRBD2 (6 bases). CDR1 and CDR2 from the germline V gene are MDHEN and SYDVKM. Trimming took off 8 bases at V and 0 bases at J, with 17 bases between the two ends. The length of the CDR3 is 16 residues. This CDR3 is CASGVRGNLAKNIQYF. Written as DNA, the CDR3 is TGTGCCAGCGGCGTTCGGGGGAATCTAGCCAAAAACATTCAGTACTTC.

This clone was recorded a few times. The genes are TRBV30 and TRBJ1-1, with D uncertain. Germline CDR1 GTSNPN, CDR2 SVGIG (reference sequence). CDR3 length: 13 amino acids. V was shortened by 0 bases and J by 1 base, with 6 bases between the two germline ends. The CDR3 region is CAWSVSENTEAFF. The CDR3 bases are TGTGCCTGGAGTGTCTCAGAGAACACTGAAGCTTTCTTT.

The chain links TRBV6-1 to TRBJ2-2, with 11 bases that match TRBD2. J was trimmed by 1 base and V by 6 bases; bases with no gene match: 1. Germline V gives CDR1 MNHNS, CDR2 SASEGT. This CDR3 comprises 15 residues. The CDR3 DNA follows: TGTGCCAGCAGCGGACTAGCGGGGAACACCGGGGAGCTGTTTTTT. Its protein product is CASSGLAGNTGELFF.

The chain carries TRBV28 and TRBJ1-5, with 9 bases that match TRBD1. Germline CDR1 MDHEN, CDR2 SYDVKM. V shed 10 bases, J shed 2 bases, and the junction held 12 bases outside the gene matches. The CDR3 loop spans 16 amino acids. CDR3 DNA: TGTGCCACTGGACCAGGGGGACAGGGCGGCAATCAGCCCCAGCATTTT. Translated, it gives CATGPGGQGGNQPQHF.

This chain connects TRBV5-4 to TRBJ2-7, with 8 bases lining up with TRBD2. The length of the CDR3 is 15 residues. With 3 bases clipped from V and 6 bases from J, the junction kept 11 bases outside the gene matches. Germline V lookup: CDR1 SGHNT, CDR2 YYREEE (reference sequence). Written as DNA, the CDR3 is TGTGCCAGCAGCTCCACCGGGGGGGGAGCTGCCGAGCAGTACTTC. This codes for CASSSTGGGAAEQYF.

The rearrangement links TRBV6-1 to TRBJ1-4, with D hard to call. Germline CDR1 MNHNS, CDR2 SASEGT. V lost 4 bases, J lost 2 bases, and 8 bases lay in between. The CDR3 length is 14 residues. This CDR3 reads CASSVGQTNEKLFF. CDR3 sequence (DNA): TGTGCCAGCAGTGTGGGTCAGACTAATGAAAAACTGTTTTTT.

V and J are TRBV10-3 and TRBJ1-4, with a possible D match to TRBD1 (6 bases). Per the germline V gene, CDR1 is ENHRY and CDR2 is SYGVKD. Trimming stripped 3 bases from V and 6 bases from J, with 11 bases between. The CDR3 contains 14 residues. Written as DNA, the CDR3 is TGTGCCATCAGTGACCAGGGGCCGGATGAAAAACTGTTTTTT. It encodes CAISDQGPDEKLFF.